The 20 T cell receptor beta chains given below trace back to one sample, sequenced in a study of identical twins. From the 5' RACE reads, TCRdb called clonotypes with MiXCR, one entry per CDR3 protein. The repertoire has hundreds of thousands of distinct CDR3 sequences, 18% of them found once; the top ten carry over 10%. These same data were also listed under a study on T cells expressing NK-cell markers.

The sample taken for sequencing was PBMCs. The receptor set was obtained from a woman between 18 and 29 years old in good health.

This clonotype occurred a few times. This chain connects TRBV9 to TRBJ2-3, with D unclear. The CDR3 has 15 residues. CDR1 SGDLS and CDR2 YYNGEE come from the germline V gene. Between the trimmed V and J ends, which lost 4 bases and 4 bases, there was a span of 16 bases. CDR3: CASSRSGGDSDTQYF. The DNA of the CDR3 is TGTGCCAGCAGCCGGTCAGGTGGGGATTCAGATACGCAGTATTTT.

The chain links TRBV7-2 to TRBJ2-7; tentative D call: TRBD2 (7 bases). Germline values: CDR1 SGHTA, CDR2 FQGNSA. The CDR3 sequence is 15 residues long. V was trimmed by 6 bases and J by 0 bases, leaving 15 bases between them. CDR3 amino acids: CASRRGAQSSYEQYF. The CDR3 coding sequence is TGTGCCAGCAGACGGGGGGCGCAGAGCTCCTACGAGCAGTACTTC.

This clonotype came up a few times. This chain links TRBV12-3 or TRBV12-4 with TRBJ1-2, with unresolved D. The V end lost 6 bases, the J end lost 8 bases, and 13 bases lay between the germline ends. This CDR3 is built from 12 residues. This CDR3 reads CASSPQGKGYTF. The CDR3 region has the DNA TGTGCCAGCAGCCCCCAAGGGAAAGGCTACACCTTC.

This clonotype was seen more than once but under ten times. The CDR3 here is CASRDETDHTDTQYF. In DNA, the CDR3 is TGTGCCAGCCGGGACGAGACAGACCACACAGATACGCAGTATTTT. The gene calls are TRBV12-3 or TRBV12-4 and TRBJ2-3; D tentatively reads TRBD1 or TRBD2 (5 bases each). Trimming removed 8 bases at V and 2 bases at J, with 17 bases between. This CDR3 comprises 15 residues.

The genes are TRBV29-1 and TRBJ2-1; D may match TRBD1 or TRBD2 (5 bases each). The CDR3 is 11 amino acids. V dropped 7 bases and J dropped 9 bases, with 13 bases sitting between them. Looked up from germline, CDR1 is SQVTM and CDR2 is ANQGSEA. The CDR3: CSGGLEGEQFF. The CDR3 coding sequence is TGCAGCGGGGGCCTAGAGGGTGAGCAGTTCTTC.

This clonotype has just a few counts. This rearrangement joins TRBV12-3 or TRBV12-4 to TRBJ2-1; tentative D call: TRBD1 (6 bases). This CDR3 contains 12 residues. V was clipped by 7 bases and J by 10 bases, with 14 bases between them. CDR3 amino acids: CASTPTGSEQFF. The CDR3 bases are TGTGCCAGCACCCCGACAGGTAGCGAGCAGTTCTTC.

There are a few counts of this clonotype. This chain links TRBV6-2 or TRBV6-3 with TRBJ2-1; 13 bases line up with TRBD2. V lost 5 bases and J lost 1; bases outside the gene matches: 11. Germline CDR1 and CDR2: MNHEY and SVGEGT. CDR3 length: 19 amino acids. For the CDR3, the DNA is TGTGCCAGCAGTACAAAGAATGGACTAGCGGGAGCTTCCTACAATGAGCAGTTCTTC. Translation: CASSTKNGLAGASYNEQFF.

The sample holds a few counts of this clonotype. The chain carries TRBV30 and TRBJ2-1; weak D call: TRBD2 (5 bases). V lost 2 bases and J lost 8, with 16 bases in between. Per germline, CDR1 GTSNPN and CDR2 SVGIG (reference sequence). The CDR3 consists of 14 residues. CDR3 sequence: CAWSRRTLSYEQFF. The CDR3 nucleotides read TGTGCCTGGAGTCGGAGGACCCTTTCCTATGAGCAGTTCTTC.

The V and J genes are TRBV12-3 or TRBV12-4 and TRBJ1-2; D is unresolved. V shed 0 bases and J shed 10 bases, with 18 bases lying between them. CDR3 length: 15 residues. The CDR3 nucleotides read TGTGCCAGCAGTTTAGCGAGGGTACGGAATAGCGACTACACCTTC. Its translation: CASSLARVRNSDYTF.

The chain combines TRBV11-3 with TRBJ2-7; tentative D call: TRBD1 (6 bases). Germline CDR1 SGHNT, CDR2 YENEEA. V was clipped by 1 base and J by 5 bases, with 21 bases between them. The CDR3 covers 17 residues. The DNA of the CDR3 is TGTGCCAGCAGCTTAGGAGGATGGGGGCCTAAAATTGACGAGCAGTACTTC. Translation: CASSLGGWGPKIDEQYF.

This clonotype showed up just a few times. This chain links TRBV5-1 with TRBJ2-3, with 10 bases matching TRBD2. V shed 0 bases, J shed 1 base, and the junction held 17 bases outside the gene matches. Germline CDR1 reads SGHRS; CDR2 reads YFSETQ. The CDR3 is 21 amino acids. Here the CDR3 DNA reads TGCGCCAGCAGCTTGGGCTTTTTGGGGTTTTCTAGCGGGAGACGCACAGATACGCAGTATTTT. Its translation: CASSLGFLGFSSGRRTDTQYF.

This clonotype has a count of ten or more. The chain joins TRBV5-1 to TRBJ2-5, with D tentatively TRBD1 (5 bases). The germline V and J ends were trimmed by 2 bases and 0 bases, with 8 bases remaining between them. CDR3 length equals 14 residues. CDR1 and CDR2 from the germline V gene are SGHRS and YFSETQ. The CDR3 protein is CASSFQGYQETQYF. The CDR3 region has the DNA TGCGCCAGCAGCTTTCAGGGCTACCAAGAGACCCAGTACTTC.

This clonotype has more than one count but fewer than ten. The CDR3 is CASSRVTGGFYQPQHF. In DNA, the CDR3 is TGTGCCAGCAGTAGAGTGACAGGGGGCTTCTATCAGCCCCAGCATTTT. This chain links TRBV5-5 with TRBJ1-5, with 10 bases identical to TRBD1. J gave up 5 bases and V 5 bases, and 10 bases lay outside the gene matches. In germline, CDR1 is SGHKS, CDR2 YYEKEE (reference sequence). There are 16 residues in the CDR3.

This clonotype appeared a few times. This chain uses TRBV5-1 with TRBJ1-3; no definite D call. Trimming stripped 0 bases from V and 0 bases from J, with 13 bases between. Germline CDR1 SGHRS, CDR2 YFSETQ. The CDR3 loop spans 17 amino acids. The CDR3 sequence is CASSLDGPFSSGNTIYF. The CDR3 DNA sequence: TGCGCCAGCAGCTTGGATGGACCATTCAGCTCTGGAAACACCATATATTTT.

This clonotype was picked up a small number of times. The V and J genes are TRBV20-1 and TRBJ2-3, with 14 bases fitting TRBD2. The germline gives CDR1 DFQATT, CDR2 SNEGSKA (reference sequence). This CDR3 has 16 residues. V was pared by 1 base and J by 6 bases, with 6 bases of the junction left unmatched. The CDR3 spells CSARATSGGEWDTQYF. In DNA form, the CDR3 reads TGCAGTGCTAGAGCGACTAGCGGGGGGGAGTGGGATACGCAGTATTTT.

This chain uses TRBV5-1 with TRBJ1-1, with a possible D match to TRBD1 (5 bases). V shed 5 bases and J shed 6 bases, with 11 bases lying between them. This CDR3 spans 12 amino acids. CDR1 and CDR2 (germline): SGHRS, YFSETQ. CDR3 DNA sequence: TGCGCCAGCAGGGGAGTGACAGCTGAAGCTTTCTTT. It is translated as CASRGVTAEAFF.

This clonotype was recorded a few times. One junction end disagrees with the germline gene, perhaps due to a read error. This chain uses TRBV10-2 with TRBJ1-5; D remains unclear. Germline assignment: CDR1 WSHSY and CDR2 SAAADI. This CDR3 is 13 amino acids long. CDR3 coding DNA: TGCGCCAGCAGTGGGGCATTCAATCAGCCGCAGCATTTT. This sequence encodes CASSGAFNQPQHF.

This clonotype was detected only a few times. J is TRBJ2-3 and V is TRBV27; TRBD2 might be the D (6 bases). This CDR3 comprises 13 residues. Germline V gene lookup returns CDR1 MNHEY and CDR2 SMNVEV (reference sequence). V was shortened by 6 bases and J by 8 bases, with 15 bases between the two germline ends. The CDR3 DNA is TGTGCCAGCAGCAGCCGAACAGCGGGTACGCAGTATTTT. This gives the protein CASSSRTAGTQYF.

V and J are TRBV6-5 and TRBJ1-6; weak D call: TRBD1 (5 bases). The germline V gene encodes CDR1 MNHEY and CDR2 SVGAGI. Deletions cut 4 bases from V and 5 bases from J, with 15 bases between. The CDR3 spans 16 residues. Here the CDR3 reads CASSFHSLTDNSPLHF. DNA of the CDR3: TGTGCCAGCAGTTTCCACTCCCTGACAGATAATTCACCCCTCCACTTT.

This clonotype appeared many times. The junction shows a germline mismatch at one end, possibly a read error. V and J are TRBV5-1 and TRBJ1-2; no definite D call. Germline V gene lookup returns CDR1 SGHRS and CDR2 YFSETQ. The CDR3 loop spans 13 amino acids. CDR3: CASSLESNYGYTF. The CDR3 DNA sequence: TGTGCCAGCAGTTTAGAGTCTAACTATGGCTACACCTTC.